This TCR beta chain was captured in a study of T cells in Graves' hyperthyroidism and ophthalmopathy. Study overall: Peripheral blood collection took place at initial diagnosis, before any treatment. Notes on the study in general: Among thyroid clonotypes expanded above 0.001, most also appeared in blood.

This clonotype was recorded many times. Its antigen is currently unknown. The CDR3 runs 14 residues. V dropped 1 base and J dropped 2 bases, with 6 bases sitting between them. Germline V gene sequence: CDR1 SGHTA, CDR2 FQGNSA. Amplified TCR beta CDR3 regions came from RNA transcripts. First-round RT-PCR targeting the TCR CDR3 was performed with the HTBI primer set. TCRdb analysed the multiplex PCR reads with MiXCR anew, one entry per CDR3 protein. The sample lists roughly 400,000 distinct CDR3 sequences; 20% to 30% were seen once. The sequencing sample was made of blood. The J gene is TRBJ2-1, the V gene TRBV7-2; no clear D gene. The TCR originated in a man aged 45-65 years with Graves' hyperthyroidism. This chain's CDR3 is CASSLVETYNEQFF. CDR3 nucleotide sequence: TGTGCCAGCAGCTTAGTCGAAACCTACAATGAGCAGTTCTTC.